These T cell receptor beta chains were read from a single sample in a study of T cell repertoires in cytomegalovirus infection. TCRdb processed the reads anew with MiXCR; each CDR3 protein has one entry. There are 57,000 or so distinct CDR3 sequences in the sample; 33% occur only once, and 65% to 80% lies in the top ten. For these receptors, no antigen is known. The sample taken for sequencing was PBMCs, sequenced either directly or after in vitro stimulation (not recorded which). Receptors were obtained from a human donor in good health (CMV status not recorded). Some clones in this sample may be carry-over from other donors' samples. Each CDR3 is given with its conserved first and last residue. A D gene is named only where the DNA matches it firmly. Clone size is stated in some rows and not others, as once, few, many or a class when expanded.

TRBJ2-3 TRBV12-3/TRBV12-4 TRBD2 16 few TGTGCCAGCAGCCCCGGACTAGCGGGGGTCACAGATACGCAGTATTTT CASSPGLAGVTDTQYF
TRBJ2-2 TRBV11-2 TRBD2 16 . TGTGCCAGCAGCTCTATAGCGGGGGGGCGAACCGGGGAGCTGTTTTTT CASSSIAGGRTGELFF
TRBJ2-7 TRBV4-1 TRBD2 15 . TGCGCCAGCAGCCCTCGCGGACTAGCGACGGACGAGCAGTACTTC CASSPRGLATDEQYF
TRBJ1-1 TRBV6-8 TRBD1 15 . TGTGCCAGCAGTTACTCAGGGGGCGCTCACACTGAAGCTTTCTTT CASSYSGGAHTEAFF
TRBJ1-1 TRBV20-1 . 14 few TGCAGTGCTAGGCAGGGGACAATGAACACTGAAGCTTTCTTT CSARQGTMNTEAFF
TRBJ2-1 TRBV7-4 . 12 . TGTGCCAGCAGGCTAGGGGCCGCGAAACAGTTCTTC CASRLGAAKQFF
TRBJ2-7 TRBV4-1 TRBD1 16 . TGCGCCAGCAGCCAAGAGGGGACAGAAAAAATCTACGAGCAGTACTTC CASSQEGTEKIYEQYF
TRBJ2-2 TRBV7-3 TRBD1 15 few TGTGCCAGCAGCCCGAGGACAGGGAACACCGGGGAGCTGTTTTTT CASSPRTGNTGELFF
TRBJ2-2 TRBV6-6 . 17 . TGTGCCAGCGCTTCCCGGGCCGAGCAAGAGGGCCCCGGGGAGCTGTTTTTT CASASRAEQEGPGELFF
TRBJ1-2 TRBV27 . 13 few TGTGCCAGCAGTTTTGGGCAATATAATGGCTACACCTTC CASSFGQYNGYTF
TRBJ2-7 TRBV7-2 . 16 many TGTGCCAGCAGTCACGCCCCTTTTCGGGGAATCTACGAGCAGTACTTC CASSHAPFRGIYEQYF
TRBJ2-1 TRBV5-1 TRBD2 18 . TGCGCCAGCAGCCCCGGACTAGCGGGAGGTACCTCCTACAATGAGCAGTTCTTC CASSPGLAGGTSYNEQFF
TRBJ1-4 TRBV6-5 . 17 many TGTGCCAGCAGTTACTCCGCGTACAGGATTGCGAATGAAAAACTGTTTTTT CASSYSAYRIANEKLFF
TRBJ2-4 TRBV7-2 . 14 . TGTGCCAGCAGCTCCGGGCTGGGAGGAAACATTCAGTACTTC CASSSGLGGNIQYF
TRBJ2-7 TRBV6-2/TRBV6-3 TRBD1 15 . TGTGCCAGCAGTCCATCGACAGGGGGCTGGGGCGAGCAGTACTTC CASSPSTGGWGEQYF
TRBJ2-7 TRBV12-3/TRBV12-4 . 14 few TGTGCCAGCGGGGCAGGGCACCCAACCTACGAGCAGTACTTC CASGAGHPTYEQYF
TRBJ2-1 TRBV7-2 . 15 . TGTGCCAGCAGACCAGTAGCGGACCTAAGGAATGAGCAGTTCTTC CASRPVADLRNEQFF
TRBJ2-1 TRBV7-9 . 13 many TGTGCCAGCAGCTTAGGCGGTTTGGATGAGCAGTTCTTC CASSLGGLDEQFF
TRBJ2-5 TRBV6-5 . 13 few TGTGCCAGCACTGCCCCGGTACAAGAGACCCAGTACTTC CASTAPVQETQYF
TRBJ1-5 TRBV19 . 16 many TGTGCCAGTACCCCAGGCAGCCTGTATAGCAATCAGCCCCAGCATTTT CASTPGSLYSNQPQHF
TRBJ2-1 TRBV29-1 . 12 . TGCAGCGTGGCTTGGGGGGCGGATGAGCAGTTCTTC CSVAWGADEQFF
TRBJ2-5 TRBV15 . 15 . TGTGCCACCAGCACCCGGGGGCTAGCGGAAGAGACCCAGTACTTC CATSTRGLAEETQYF
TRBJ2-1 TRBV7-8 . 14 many TGTGCCAGCAGTCTTGGGGGGCCGTTGAATGAGCAGTTCTTC CASSLGGPLNEQFF
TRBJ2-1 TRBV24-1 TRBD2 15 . TGTGCCACCAGTGATGGCGGGAGGGACTACAATGAGCAGTTCTTC CATSDGGRDYNEQFF
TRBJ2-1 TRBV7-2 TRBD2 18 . TGTGCCAGCAGCTTAGCGCTGGTAGCGGGAGGTTCCTACAATGAGCAGTTCTTC CASSLALVAGGSYNEQFF
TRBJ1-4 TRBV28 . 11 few TGTGCCAGCAGGAATGCTGAAAAACTGTTTTTT CASRNAEKLFF
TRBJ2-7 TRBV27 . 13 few TGTGCCAGCAGTTTATCGCAGGGTTACGAGCAGTACTTC CASSLSQGYEQYF
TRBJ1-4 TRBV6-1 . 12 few TGTGCCAGCAGGTCCGGGGCTGAAAAACTGTTTTTT CASRSGAEKLFF
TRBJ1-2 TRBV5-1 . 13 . TGCGCCAGCAGCTTGGATTCCCAATATGGCTACACCTTC CASSLDSQYGYTF
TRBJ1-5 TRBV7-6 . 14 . TGTGCCAGCAGCTTGAGGGGATTCAATCAGCCCCAGCATTTT CASSLRGFNQPQHF
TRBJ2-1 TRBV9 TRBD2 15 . TGTGCCAGCAGCGTAGGGGCGGGAGGGAGGAATGAGCAGTTCTTC CASSVGAGGRNEQFF
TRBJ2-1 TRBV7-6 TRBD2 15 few TGTGCCAGCAGCTTTGGGGGAGGGCCGGACAATGAGCAGTTCTTC CASSFGGGPDNEQFF
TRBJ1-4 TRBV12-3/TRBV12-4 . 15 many TGTGCCAGCAGTCCTTTCAGCGCAACTAATGAAAAACTGTTTTTT CASSPFSATNEKLFF
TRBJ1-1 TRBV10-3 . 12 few TGTGCCATCAGGCAGGCCGACACTGAAGCTTTCTTT CAIRQADTEAFF
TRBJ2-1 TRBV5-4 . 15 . TGTGCCAGCAGCTTGTCGACTCGAACCTACAATGAGCAGTTCTTC CASSLSTRTYNEQFF
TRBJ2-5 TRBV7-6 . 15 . TGTGCCAGCAGCCATCAGGGGCAGGGGAGAGAGACCCAGTACTTC CASSHQGQGRETQYF
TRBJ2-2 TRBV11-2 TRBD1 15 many TGTGCCAGCAGTTCCCCGGACAGGGGTTTGAGGGAGCTGTTTTTT CASSSPDRGLRELFF
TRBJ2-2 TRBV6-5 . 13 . TGTGCCAGCAGGGACTCGAACACCGGGGAGCTGTTTTTT CASRDSNTGELFF
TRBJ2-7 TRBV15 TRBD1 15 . TGTGCCACCAGCACCGGGACAGGGGTCTCCTACGAGCAGTACTTC CATSTGTGVSYEQYF
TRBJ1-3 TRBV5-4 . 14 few TGTGCCAGCAGCCCCGTTGGGCCTGGAAACACCATATATTTT CASSPVGPGNTIYF
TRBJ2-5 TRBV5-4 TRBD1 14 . TGTGCCAGCAGCACCCGGACAGGGCAAGAGACCCAGAACTTC CASSTRTGQETQNF
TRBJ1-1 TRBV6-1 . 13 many TGTGCCAGCGGTAGTTTTGGGGTCACTGAAGCTTTCTTT CASGSFGVTEAFF
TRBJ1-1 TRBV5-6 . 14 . TGTGCCAGCAGCCTCCGGGACACCCACACTGAAGCTTTCTTT CASSLRDTHTEAFF
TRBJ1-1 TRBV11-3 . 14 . TGTGCCAGCAGCTTAGGGTCCTACAACACTGAAGCTTTCTTT CASSLGSYNTEAFF
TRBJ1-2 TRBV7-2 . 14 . TGTGCCAGCAGCTTAGAGGCGCGGGTCTATGGCTACACCTTC CASSLEARVYGYTF
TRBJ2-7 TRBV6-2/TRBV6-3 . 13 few TGTGCCAGCAGTTACTCAGACTTCTCCGAGCAGTACTTC CASSYSDFSEQYF
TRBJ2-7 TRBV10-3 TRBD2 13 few TGTGCCATCATCCAGCGGGGTTCCTACGAGCAGTACTTC CAIIQRGSYEQYF
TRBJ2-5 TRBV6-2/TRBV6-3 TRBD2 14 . TGTGCCAGCAGTTACGGGACTAGCGTCGGGACCCAGTACTTC CASSYGTSVGTQYF
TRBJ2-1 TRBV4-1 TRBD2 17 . TGCGCCAGCAGCCAAGAACCGGGACTAGCGGGAGGCCATGAGCAGTTCTTC CASSQEPGLAGGHEQFF
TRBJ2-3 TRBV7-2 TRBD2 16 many TGTGCCAGCAGCTTAGAGGGCGGGGGGGCTCAAGATACGCAGTATTTT CASSLEGGGAQDTQYF
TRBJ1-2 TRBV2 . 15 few TGTGCCAGCCCCCCGGGGGTGGACAGACAGAGTGGCTACACCTTC CASPPGVDRQSGYTF
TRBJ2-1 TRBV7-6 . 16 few TGTGCCAGCAGCTTACGGGGGACCTCACCCCTCAATGAGCAGTTCTTC CASSLRGTSPLNEQFF
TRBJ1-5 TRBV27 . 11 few TGTGCCAGCCCCTTCTGTCAGCCCCAGCATTTT CASPFCQPQHF
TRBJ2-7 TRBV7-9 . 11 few TGTGCCAGCAGCCCCCTGGGGGAGCAGTACTTC CASSPLGEQYF
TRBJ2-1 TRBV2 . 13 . TGTGCCATTAAGACAGGAGGCAACAATGAGCAGTTCTTC CAIKTGGNNEQFF
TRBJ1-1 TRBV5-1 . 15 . TGCGCCAGCAGCCTGGACAGTTCCATGAACACTGAAGCTTTCTTT CASSLDSSMNTEAFF
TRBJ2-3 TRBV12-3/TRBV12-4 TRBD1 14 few TGTGCCAGCAGATCACAGGGGGGACTGGATACGCAGTATTTT CASRSQGGLDTQYF
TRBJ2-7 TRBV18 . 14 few TGTGCCAGCTCACCACCTTCTAGGGCCTACGAGCAGTACTTC CASSPPSRAYEQYF